This TCR beta chain was sequenced in a study of blood T cells in healthy people across ages. In this sample, this clonotype turned up a few times. It was with a sample-barcoded 5' primer and a J-beta primer mix that a second PCR of about 6 to 12 cycles was run. MiXCR, applied by TCRdb to the 5' RACE reads, yields one record per CDR3 protein. The data show roughly 800,000 distinct CDR3 sequences, about 26% seen once. Trimming removed 3 bases at V and 3 bases at J, with 11 bases between. CDR1 KGHSH and CDR2 LQKENI come from the germline V gene. CDR3 size: 14 residues. These data also featured in a second study, about T cells of mothers and their children.

Specimen: blood. The chain combines TRBV18 with TRBJ2-5, with a possible D match to TRBD2 (5 bases). The TCR was taken from a boy younger than 18 in good health. The CDR3 spells CASSPTGGKETQYF. The CDR3 region has the DNA TGTGCCAGCTCACCGACTGGAGGAAAAGAGACCCAGTACTTC.